These 11 T cell receptor beta chains were sequenced from one sample in a study of cytomegalovirus exposure and HLA in healthy donors. Primers included in the PCR were 60 Vbeta and 13 Jbeta primers. The protocol was immunoSEQ multiplex PCR, while the TCRdb copy is restricted to in-frame clones and leaves out a portion. The repertoire holds 150,000 to 200,000 clones, about 85% seen once, with about 2% in the top ten. Sequencing input: PBMCs. Every receptor here comes from a man between 18 and 35 years old in good health and CMV-seropositive.

The chain combines TRBV27 with TRBJ1-4, with D perhaps TRBD1 (6 bases). Germline CDR1 is MNHEY and CDR2 is SMNVEV (reference sequence). This CDR3 comprises 15 residues. V was trimmed by 5 bases and J by 7 bases, leaving 17 bases between them. CDR3 nucleotides: TGTGCCAGCAGTCCCCTGGACAGCGCGACTGAAAAACTGTTTTTT. Translated, it gives CASSPLDSATEKLFF.

This clone was detected a few times. The rearrangement joins TRBV7-6 to TRBJ2-2; perhaps TRBD2 as D (6 bases). Between the trimmed V and J ends, which lost 5 bases and 0 bases, there was a span of 19 bases. Germline-derived CDR1 and CDR2 are SGHVS and FNYEAQ. The CDR3 loop spans 18 amino acids. In DNA, the CDR3 is TGTGCCAGCAGCCTCGAGGGGCGGGGAAGGGCGAACACCGGGGAGCTGTTTTTT. This sequence encodes CASSLEGRGRANTGELFF. Supplemented by reference TRBV7-6 and TRBJ2-2, the full variable domain reads GAGVSQSPRYKVTKRGQDVALRCDPISGHVSLYWYRQALGQGPEFLTYFNYEAQQDKSGLPNDRFSAERPEGSISTLTIQRTEQRDSAMYRCASSLEGRGRANTGELFFGEGSRLTVL.

The gene calls are TRBV6-1 and TRBJ1-1; D is ambiguous. This CDR3 is 12 amino acids long. Between the trimmed V and J ends, which lost 0 bases and 8 bases, there was a span of 7 bases. CDR1 and CDR2 from the germline V gene are MNHNS and SASEGT. CDR3 sequence (DNA): TGTGCCAGCAGTGAAGCCTTTCTAGAAGCTTTCTTT. Translation: CASSEAFLEAFF.

V usage is TRBV6-5 and J usage is TRBJ1-6, with D unresolved. The CDR3 spans 14 residues. CDR1 MNHEY and CDR2 SVGAGI come from the germline V gene. The V gene lost 6 bases and the J gene lost 9 bases, with 15 bases spanning the gap. The CDR3 DNA follows: TGTGCCAGCAGGGAGAGGTTAAGTGGTTCACCCCTCCACTTT. Its translation: CASRERLSGSPLHF.

This chain links TRBV28 with TRBJ2-3; TRBD1 matches 7 bases. Germline assignment: CDR1 MDHEN and CDR2 SYDVKM. The CDR3 consists of 14 residues. V shed 3 bases, J shed 4 bases, and the junction held 4 bases outside the gene matches. This chain's CDR3 is CASSFSQGADTQYF. In DNA form, the CDR3 reads TGTGCCAGCAGTTTCTCCCAGGGGGCAGATACGCAGTATTTT.

V and J are TRBV6-1 and TRBJ2-1, with D possibly being TRBD1 (5 bases). V was trimmed by 4 bases and J by 5 bases, leaving 9 bases between them. From germline, CDR1 is MNHNS and CDR2 SASEGT. This CDR3 has 13 residues. In DNA form, the CDR3 reads TGTGCCAGCAGTGCGGCAGGGAACAATGAGCAGTTCTTC. It translates to CASSAAGNNEQFF.

This clone was counted a few times. The chain employs TRBV25-1 and TRBJ1-1; no clear D. There are 14 residues in the CDR3. In germline, CDR1 is MGHDK, CDR2 SYGVNS. V was trimmed by 2 bases and J by 5 bases, leaving 12 bases between them. The CDR3 nucleotides read TGTGCCAGCAGTGAACTCCCCTCTAGTACTGAAGCTTTCTTT. Translating gives CASSELPSSTEAFF.

The chain uses TRBV2 and TRBJ2-3; D unclear. This CDR3 has 17 residues. Germline CDR1 reads SNHLY; CDR2 reads FYNNEI. Trimming pared 4 bases from V and 5 bases from J, leaving 22 bases between. The CDR3 loop reads CASSGPTRRERGDTQYF. DNA of the CDR3: TGTGCCAGCAGTGGCCCCACCCGTAGAGAGAGAGGAGATACGCAGTATTTT.

This rearrangement joins TRBV29-1 to TRBJ2-5; D is perhaps TRBD2 (5 bases). The CDR3 is made up of 14 amino acids. V was trimmed by 6 bases and J by 0 bases, leaving 14 bases between them. CDR1 is SQVTM and CDR2 is ANQGSEA in the germline V gene. CDR3 sequence (DNA): TGCAGCGTGGAGGTTACAGCGTACCAAGAGACCCAGTACTTC. Amino acids: CSVEVTAYQETQYF.

A few counts support this clone. This chain links TRBV21-1 with TRBJ2-7; the D call of TRBD2 is as the table states it, not checked on the DNA. TRBV21-1 is marked as a pseudogene. The CDR3 sequence is 16 residues long. CDR3 residues: CASSKDGERLPYEQYF. CDR3 sequence (DNA): TGTGCCAGCAGCAAAGATGGGGAGAGGCTACCCTACGAGCAGTACTTC.

This chain joins TRBV10-1 and TRBJ1-4; 9 bases are a match to TRBD1. Germline CDR1 WNHNN, CDR2 SYGVQD (reference sequence). The CDR3 extends over 15 amino acids. V dropped 6 bases and J dropped 7; count of bases not matched to a gene: 9. CDR3 sequence (DNA): TGCGCCAGCAGCCCTCCGGGACAGGGATGTGAAAAACTGTTTTTT. Its translation is CASSPPGQGCEKLFF.